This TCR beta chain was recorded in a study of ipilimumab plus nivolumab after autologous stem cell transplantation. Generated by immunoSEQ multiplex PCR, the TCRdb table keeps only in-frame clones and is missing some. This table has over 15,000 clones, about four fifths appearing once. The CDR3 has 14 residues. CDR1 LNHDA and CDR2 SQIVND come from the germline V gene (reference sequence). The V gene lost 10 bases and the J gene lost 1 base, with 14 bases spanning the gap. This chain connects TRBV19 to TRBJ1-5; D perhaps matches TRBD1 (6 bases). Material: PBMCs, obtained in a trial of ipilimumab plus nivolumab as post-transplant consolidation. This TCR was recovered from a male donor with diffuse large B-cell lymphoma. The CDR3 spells CATQRGASNQPQHF. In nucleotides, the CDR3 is TGTGCCACCCAAAGGGGGGCGAGCAATCAGCCCCAGCATTTT.